The 19 T cell receptor beta chains given below trace back to one sample, sequenced in a study of graft-versus-host responses after intestinal transplantation. The assay was immunoSEQ multiplex PCR, and TCRdb's table has in-frame clones only and misses some. The table includes some 100,000 clones, 92% detected once. What these receptors recognize is not known. The starting material was unstimulated CD8+ T cells sorted from spleen or lymph node cells, obtained before transplant. These receptors all come from a human donor who was the organ donor for an intestinal transplant.

The V and J genes are TRBV7-9 and TRBJ1-2, with D perhaps TRBD1 (5 bases). V lost 8 bases and J 5 bases, leaving 21 bases between the germline ends. Germline V gives CDR1 SEHNR, CDR2 FQNEAQ (reference sequence). This CDR3 has 15 residues. This chain's CDR3 is CASGRERGSWYGYTF. CDR3 DNA: TGTGCCAGCGGAAGGGAACGGGGGAGTTGGTATGGCTACACCTTC.

V is TRBV2 and J is TRBJ1-2, with unresolved D. The ends were cut back, 1 base at V and 2 bases at J, with 11 bases in the middle. CDR3 length: 15 amino acids. The germline gives CDR1 SNHLY, CDR2 FYNNEI. CDR3 nucleotide sequence: TGTGCCAGCAGTGAAGACGGAGGGTTAAACTATGGCTACACCTTC. Translated, it gives CASSEDGGLNYGYTF.

In nucleotides, the CDR3 is TGTGCCTGGAGGACAGGGGGCTCCTACGAGCAGTACTTC. Its translation is CAWRTGGSYEQYF. The chain is built from TRBV30 and TRBJ2-5, with 9 nucleotides matching TRBD1. The J call is uncertain, as TRBJ2-7 better fits the DNA end. The length of the CDR3 is 13 residues. Per the germline V gene, CDR1 is GTSNPN and CDR2 is SVGIG (reference sequence).

The DNA of the CDR3 is TGTGCCAGCAGCGCGTATAACTCTGGAAACACCATATATTTT. It is translated as CASSAYNSGNTIYF. V gene TRBV11-2 combines with J gene TRBJ1-3; D call uncertain. The CDR3 is 14 amino acids. CDR1 and CDR2 (germline): SGHAT, FQNNGV. V dropped 5 bases and J dropped 0 bases, with 8 bases sitting between them. Full variable domain (rest looked up from reference TRBV11-2 and TRBJ1-3): EAGVAQSPRYKIIEKRQSVAFWCNPISGHATLYWYQQILGQGPKLLIQFQNNGVVDDSQLPKDRFSAERLKGVDSTLKIQPAKLEDSAVYLCASSAYNSGNTIYFGEGSWLTVV.

This clone was seen only once. The chain employs TRBV11-3 and TRBJ2-7; maybe TRBD2 (5 bases). The CDR3 extends over 12 amino acids. Germline CDR1 SGHNT, CDR2 YENEEA. The V gene lost 8 bases and the J gene lost 2 bases, with 10 bases spanning the gap. The CDR3 is CASGSSTYEQYF. The DNA of the CDR3 is TGTGCCAGCGGCTCTAGCACCTACGAGCAGTACTTC. Based on the CDR3 plus reference TRBV11-3 and TRBJ2-7, the full variable domain is EAGVVQSPRYKIIEKKQPVAFWCNPISGHNTLYWYLQNLGQGPELLIRYENEEAVDDSQLPKDRFSAERLKGVDSTLKIQPAELGDSAVYLCASGSSTYEQYFGPGTRLTVT.

The chain recombines TRBV7-9 with TRBJ2-7, with D possibly being TRBD1 (5 bases). V was cut by 4 bases and J by 6 bases, with 19 bases left in between. Germline V lookup: CDR1 SEHNR, CDR2 FQNEAQ (reference sequence). The CDR3 extends over 15 amino acids. The CDR3 DNA is TGTGCCAGCAGCTGGGGCAGTCAAGGGTTTTTCGAGCAGTACTTC. Its translation is CASSWGSQGFFEQYF.

This chain links TRBV25-1 with TRBJ2-7; D is undetermined. This CDR3 has 12 residues. Germline CDR1 MGHDK, CDR2 SYGVNS. V was clipped by 0 bases and J by 3 bases, with 3 bases between them. The CDR3 nucleotides are TGTGCCAGCAGTGAATACGGCTACGAGCAGTACTTC. It codes for CASSEYGYEQYF.

This clone was seen once. The V and J genes are TRBV6-1 and TRBJ2-7; 8 nucleotides agree with TRBD1. V dropped 5 bases and J dropped 4; count of bases not matched to a gene: 10. The CDR3 is made up of 15 amino acids. The germline gives CDR1 MNHNS, CDR2 SASEGT. CDR3 sequence (DNA): TGTGCCAGCAGTACTATACCAGGGGGCTATTACGAGCAGTACTTC. Encoded protein: CASSTIPGGYYEQYF.

The genes are TRBV11-2 and TRBJ2-6; D call uncertain. Germline CDR1 reads SGHAT; CDR2 reads FQNNGV. V was clipped by 0 bases and J by 0 bases, with 9 bases between them. There are 17 residues in the CDR3. CDR3 sequence: CASSLEASLSGANVLTF. The CDR3 region has the DNA TGTGCCAGCAGCTTAGAAGCGAGCCTCTCTGGGGCCAACGTCCTGACTTTC.

V gene TRBV11-2 combines with J gene TRBJ2-1, with D possibly matching TRBD2 (5 bases). The CDR3 runs to 14 residues. The germline V gene has CDR1 SGHAT and CDR2 FQNNGV. V lost 1 base to trimming and J lost 6 bases, with 10 bases between them. As DNA, the CDR3 is TGTGCCAGCAGCTTAGTGGAGGAGCCCAATGAGCAGTTCTTC. It translates to CASSLVEEPNEQFF.

In DNA, the CDR3 is TGTGCCAGCAGTGACAGCTACGAGCAGTACTTC. This encodes CASSDSYEQYF. The J gene is TRBJ2-7, the V gene TRBV2; D remains ambiguous. V gave up 3 bases and J gave up 3 bases, with 3 bases separating them. The CDR3 is 11 amino acids. In germline, CDR1 is SNHLY, CDR2 FYNNEI.

The chain joins TRBV5-6 to TRBJ2-3, with D possibly matching TRBD2 (6 bases). In germline, CDR1 is SGHDT, CDR2 YYEEEE. There are 14 residues in the CDR3. V dropped 0 bases and J dropped 4 bases, with 9 bases sitting between them. CDR3 in amino acids: CASSLGLDPDTQYF. DNA of the CDR3: TGTGCCAGCAGCTTGGGACTAGACCCAGATACGCAGTATTTT.

The chain recombines TRBV4-1 with TRBJ2-1, with TRBD2 as a possible D gene (5 bases). The CDR3 extends over 15 amino acids. Germline CDR1 and CDR2: MGHRA and YSYEKL. V was trimmed by 2 bases and J by 4 bases, leaving 12 bases between them. CDR3 region: CASSQTPGGYNEQFF. The CDR3, as DNA: TGCGCCAGCAGCCAAACCCCTGGCGGGTACAATGAGCAGTTCTTC.

As for this clone: Given the absence of the conserved phenylalanine or tryptophan at the CDR3 end, a read error is likely. No DNA is shown, since the ends of the CDR3 on it are uncertain; the CDR3 is the one TCRdb lists. V and J are TRBV5-8 and TRBJ1-2; no DNA check was done on the table's D call, TRBD1. Looked up from germline, CDR1 is SGHTS and CDR2 is YDEGEE. A total of 8 residues make up the CDR3, ends included. CDR3 residues: CASSLPGE.

This clone has just one count. The CDR3 coding sequence is TGTGCCAGCAGCCAAGGGCAGATTAATGAAAAACTGTTTTTT. Its translation: CASSQGQINEKLFF. This sequence joins TRBV4-2 and TRBJ1-4, with D unresolved. This CDR3 spans 14 amino acids. Germline CDR1 reads LGHNA; CDR2 reads YNFKEQ. V lost 1 base and J 4 bases, leaving 7 bases between the germline ends.

As regards this clone: One junction end does not reproduce the germline sequence, and a read error may be involved. CDR3 residues: CAWSVRGNYVYTF. The CDR3 bases are TGTGCCTGGAGTGTACGGGGTAACTATGTCTACACCTTC. The rearrangement uses TRBV30 and TRBJ1-2; D not resolved. Germline V CDR1 and CDR2: GTSNPN, SVGIG (reference sequence). The CDR3 extends over 13 amino acids.

This clone turned up a few times. The chain employs TRBV5-1 and TRBJ2-7, with 8 bases aligning to TRBD1. V lost 1 base and J lost 4; bases outside the gene matches: 4. Germline CDR1 SGHRS, CDR2 YFSETQ. The CDR3 extends over 14 amino acids. CDR3 in amino acids: CASSLTGGLYEQYF. The CDR3 coding sequence is TGCGCCAGCAGCTTGACAGGGGGACTTTACGAGCAGTACTTC.

This chain joins TRBV9 and TRBJ1-2; D might be TRBD1 (5 bases). Germline values: CDR1 SGDLS, CDR2 YYNGEE. The CDR3 totals 14 residues. Trimming removed 0 bases from V and 7 bases from J, with 13 bases in between. As DNA, the CDR3 is TGTGCCAGCAGCGTAGATGCCAGGGTAGTTGGCTACACCTTC. This gives the protein CASSVDARVVGYTF.

CDR3 residues: CASRHLRDRYQETQYF. DNA of the CDR3: TGTGCCAGCAGACACCTACGGGACAGGTACCAAGAGACCCAGTACTTC. The chain carries TRBV2 and TRBJ2-5; the match to TRBD1 covers 8 bases. Germline V gene lookup returns CDR1 SNHLY and CDR2 FYNNEI. This CDR3 spans 16 amino acids. The junction had 9 bases not matched to a gene; V was cut back by 6 bases and J by 0 bases.